This T cell receptor (beta chain) is drawn from a study of blood T cell repertoires in COVID-19. On the study more broadly: The United States, Italy and Spain supplied acute and convalescent COVID-19 samples.

The CDR3 loop spans 18 amino acids. J gave up 0 bases and V 0 bases, and 3 bases lay outside the gene matches. In germline, CDR1 is SGHRS, CDR2 YFSETQ. Profiling relied on immunoSEQ multiplex PCR, and the TCRdb table lists in-frame clones only, not all of them. The sample holds roughly 250,000 clones, 83% seen once. The J gene is TRBJ2-4, the V gene TRBV5-1; TRBD2 agrees at 13 bases. Input material: peripheral blood. This receptor was identified in a human donor in a cohort sampled during active COVID-19. The CDR3 sequence: CASSLGTSGGLAKNIQYF. The CDR3 DNA follows: TGCGCCAGCAGCTTGGGGACTAGCGGGGGCCTAGCCAAAAACATTCAGTACTTC.